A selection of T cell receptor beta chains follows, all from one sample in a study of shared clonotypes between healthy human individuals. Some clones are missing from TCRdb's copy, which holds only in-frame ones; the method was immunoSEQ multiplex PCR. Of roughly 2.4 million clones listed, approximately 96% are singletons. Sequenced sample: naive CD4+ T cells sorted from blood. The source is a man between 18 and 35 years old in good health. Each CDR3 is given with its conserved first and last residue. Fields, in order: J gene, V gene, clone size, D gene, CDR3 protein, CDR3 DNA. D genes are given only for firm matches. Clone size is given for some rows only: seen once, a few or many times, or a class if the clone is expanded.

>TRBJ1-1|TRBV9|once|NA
CASSGRVGVMNTEAFF
TGTGCCAGCAGCGGAAGAGTAGGGGTAATGAACACTGAAGCTTTCTTT
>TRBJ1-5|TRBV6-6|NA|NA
CASRRTADQPQHF
TGTGCCAGCAGAAGGACAGCCGATCAGCCCCAGCATTTT
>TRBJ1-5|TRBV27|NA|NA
CASSSSGYQPQHF
TGTGCCAGCAGTTCGTCCGGTTATCAGCCCCAGCATTTT
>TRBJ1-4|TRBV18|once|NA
CASSDSPNEKLFF
TGTGCCAGCTCAGACAGCCCTAATGAAAAACTGTTTTTT
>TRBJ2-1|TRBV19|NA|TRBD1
CASSDGTVSYNEQFF
TGTGCCAGTAGTGACGGGACAGTATCCTACAATGAGCAGTTCTTC
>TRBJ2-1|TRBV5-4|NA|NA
CASSLPAGKNEQFF
TGTGCCAGCAGCTTACCGGCAGGTAAGAATGAGCAGTTCTTC
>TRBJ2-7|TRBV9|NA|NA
CASSVFDRNYEQYF
TGTGCCAGCAGCGTATTCGACAGAAACTACGAGCAGTACTTC
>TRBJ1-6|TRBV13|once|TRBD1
CASSLGDRGPVSPLHF
TGTGCCAGCAGCTTAGGTGATAGGGGGCCGGTGTCACCCCTCCACTTT
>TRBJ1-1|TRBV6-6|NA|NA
CASSYSTALNTEAFF
TGTGCCAGCAGTTACTCGACAGCGTTGAACACTGAAGCTTTCTTT
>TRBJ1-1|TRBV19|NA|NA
CASSMTGNTEAFF
TGTGCCAGTAGTATGACAGGGAACACTGAAGCTTTCTTT
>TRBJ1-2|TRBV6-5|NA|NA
CASGVSGLKGYTF
TGTGCCAGCGGGGTCTCGGGACTTAAGGGCTACACCTTC